This T cell receptor (beta chain) emerged from a study of blood T cell repertoires in COVID-19 (dated by TCRdb to the early 2020s). The study in broad terms: Collaborator samples came from the United States, Italy and Spain and covered acute and convalescent phases of COVID-19. The samples were drawn from two sources: the first 160 participants of the ongoing ImmuneRACE study, and 950 to 1,500 subjects contributed by 6 global collaborators. The repertoires were made available in a free public database intended to serve as a resource for research on the immune response to SARS-CoV-2. The prospective study material was composed of cDNA or gDNA derived from T cells, B-cell-depleted T cells, or PBMCs. The sample metadata nearly always contained a de-identified subject ID, COVID-19 status, age in years and sex. Deeply sampled blood TCRbeta repertoires from subjects exposed to, actively infected with, or recovered from COVID-19 were included in the dataset. Where available, HLA class I and class II types were taken from metadata supplied by the sample provider and were not determined by assay-based typing.

TCRbeta CDR3 regions were amplified from genomic DNA by means of the immunoSEQ Assay, a bias-controlled multiplex PCR. On the study's bioinformatics: The number of nucleated cells in each sample was estimated from the amplification of reference gene primers within the assay. To quantify the absolute abundance of each unique TCRbeta CDR3 rearrangement, sequence reads were collapsed and filtered. Productive Simpson clonality was computed per sample as the square root of Simpson's diversity index over productive rearrangements. TCRdb's version of the immuneACCESS table is confined to in-frame rearrangements and falls short of the full clone set. An unresolved V gene accounts for under half of the shortfall where checked; the remainder is of unknown origin. The V and J calls and clone size come from that table; D and trimming were worked out from the DNA. The sample records about 180,000 clones, about 91% of which are singletons. The top ten hold approximately 4% of the sample.

As regards this clone: Its cognate antigen has yet to be identified. Base quality data are lacking; no much larger clone is found one base away.

V ends up 6 bases short and J 4 bases short, with an unmatched junction base count of 5. From a lookup of the germline V gene (reference sequence), CDR1 and CDR2 are LNHDA and SQIVND. Spanning cysteine to phenylalanine, the CDR3 consists of 15 amino acids. Kept here is only the CDR3 DNA, which spans 45 bases and is read in frame from base 1. Paper-wide results and their limitations: Clinical and demographic metadata were provided uncurated, with the amount varying by source and participant.

Collaborating institutions collected whole blood in K2EDTA tubes following their own protocols. For TCRbeta analysis, collaborators shipped samples as frozen whole blood, isolated PBMCs, or DNA extracted from either of those sample types. The clonotype comes from a woman under 40 with acute or convalescent COVID-19. The chain is encoded by TRBV19 joined to TRBJ2-4; TRBD2 agrees with 11 junctional bases. The material sequenced was peripheral blood. For the CDR3, the sequence is CASRDSGRAKNIQYF. The bases read TGTGCCAGTAGGGATAGCGGGAGGGCTAAAAACATTCAGTACTTC. This CDR3, with the reference TRBV19 and TRBJ2-4 proteins standing in past its ends, gives the full variable domain DGGITQSPKYLFRKEGQNVTLSCEQNLNHDAMYWYRQDPGQGLRLIYYSQIVNDFQKGDIAEGYSVSREKKESFPLTVTSAQKNPTAFYLCASRDSGRAKNIQYFGAGTRLSVL.